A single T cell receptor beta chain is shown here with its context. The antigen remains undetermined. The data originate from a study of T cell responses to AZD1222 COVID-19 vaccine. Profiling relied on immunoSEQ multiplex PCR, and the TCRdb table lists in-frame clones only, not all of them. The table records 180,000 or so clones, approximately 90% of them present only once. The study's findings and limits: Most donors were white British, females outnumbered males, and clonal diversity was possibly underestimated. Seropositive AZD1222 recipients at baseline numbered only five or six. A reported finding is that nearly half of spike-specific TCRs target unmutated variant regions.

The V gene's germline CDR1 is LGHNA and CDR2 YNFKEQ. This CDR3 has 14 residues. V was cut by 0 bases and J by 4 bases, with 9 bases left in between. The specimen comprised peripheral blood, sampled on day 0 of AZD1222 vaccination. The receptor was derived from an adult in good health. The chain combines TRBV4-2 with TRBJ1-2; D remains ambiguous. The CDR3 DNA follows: TGTGCCAGCAGCCAAGAAGACGAAGGCTATGGCTACACCTTC. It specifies CASSQEDEGYGYTF.